What follows are 13 T cell receptor beta chains derived from one specimen sequenced in a study of memory CD4+ T cells and cytomegalovirus serostatus. The sort gate was single viable CD3+CD4+CD8-CD45RO+ cells for memory CD4+ T cells. TCRdb's copy holds only in-frame clones and misses some; the assay was immunoSEQ multiplex PCR. The table records under 55,000 clones, roughly 80% of them present only once. The sequenced sample consisted of memory CD4+ T cells from blood. The receptor source for this set is an adult in good health and CMV-seronegative.

The genes are TRBV30 and TRBJ1-6; TRBD1 might be the D (5 bases). Germline lookup yields CDR1 GTSNPN and CDR2 SVGIG (reference sequence). V was pared by 0 bases and J by 7 bases, with 10 bases between. The CDR3 consists of 14 residues. For the CDR3, the DNA is TGTGCCTGGAGTGTACAGGTGGGGAATTCACCCCTCCACTTT. Translation gives CAWSVQVGNSPLHF.

V gene TRBV9 combines with J gene TRBJ1-2; the D is unclear. The V end lost 0 bases, the J end lost 5 bases, and 14 bases lay between the germline ends. CDR1 SGDLS and CDR2 YYNGEE come from the germline V gene. The CDR3 length is 15 residues. CDR3 amino acids: CASSVAEETFYGYTF. CDR3 in DNA: TGTGCCAGCAGCGTAGCGGAGGAAACCTTTTATGGCTACACCTTC.

The genes are TRBV11-3 and TRBJ2-5; 7 nucleotides align to TRBD1. This CDR3 has 13 residues. V shed 2 bases and J 11 bases; nucleotides not matched to a gene: 8. Germline CDR1 is SGHNT and CDR2 is YENEEA. This CDR3 reads CASSLTGDVTQYF. CDR3 nucleotide sequence: TGTGCCAGCAGCTTAACAGGGGACGTAACACAGTACTTC.

The count of this clone is one. The chain employs TRBV7-9 and TRBJ2-7; tentative D call: TRBD2 (6 bases). There are 14 residues in the CDR3. CDR1 is SEHNR, CDR2 FQNEAQ, per germline (reference sequence). The V end lost 6 bases, the J end lost 4 bases, and 16 bases lay between the germline ends. CDR3 sequence (DNA): TGTGCCAGCAGTTTTGCGGGGTCCATTTACGAGCAGTACTTC. Its translation: CASSFAGSIYEQYF.

This chain joins TRBV18 and TRBJ2-3, with D possibly being TRBD1 (5 bases). Trimming took off 3 bases at V and 3 bases at J, with 7 bases between the two ends. The CDR3 contains 13 residues. Germline V gene sequence: CDR1 KGHSH, CDR2 LQKENI. CDR3 nucleotides: TGTGCCAGCTCACCCAGGGAAACAGATACGCAGTATTTT. It is translated as CASSPRETDTQYF.

V and J are TRBV18 and TRBJ1-4; D unresolved. V lost 3 bases and J 5 bases, leaving 13 bases between the germline ends. From germline, CDR1 is KGHSH and CDR2 LQKENI. This CDR3 spans 15 amino acids. The CDR3, as DNA: TGTGCCAGCTCACCCCTGCCGGGGTCCAATGAAAAACTGTTTTTT. Its translation: CASSPLPGSNEKLFF.

To note about this clone: The same CDR3 can be traced to other DNA sequences in this sample. CDR3 nucleotides: TGTGCCAGCAGCCTTAGACAGTCTTCCTACGAGCAGTACTTC. Protein sequence: CASSLRQSSYEQYF. The chain recombines TRBV7-9 with TRBJ2-7, with a tentative D call TRBD1 (5 bases). The CDR3 length is 14 residues. The V gene lost 5 bases and the J gene lost 1 base, with 12 bases spanning the gap. Looked up from germline, CDR1 is SEHNR and CDR2 is FQNEAQ (reference sequence).

This clone occurred once. CDR3 sequence: CSVDDRGQNTEAFF. DNA of the CDR3: TGCAGCGTTGATGATCGGGGTCAGAACACTGAAGCTTTCTTT. The J gene is TRBJ1-1, the V gene TRBV29-1; the D is unclear. The CDR3 is 14 amino acids. Germline assignment: CDR1 SQVTM and CDR2 ANQGSEA. Trimming took 3 bases from V and 1 from J, leaving 12 bases between them.

The rearrangement joins TRBV28 to TRBJ2-7, with 7 bases that match TRBD2. This CDR3 contains 14 residues. Germline V gene data show CDR1 as MDHEN and CDR2 as SYDVKM. V lost 8 bases to trimming and J lost 0 bases; unmatched junction nucleotides: 7. CDR3 coding DNA: TGTGCCAGCCATGGGGGGGGGACCTCCTACGAGCAGTACTTC. It specifies CASHGGGTSYEQYF.

The V and J genes are TRBV6-1 and TRBJ1-2, with TRBD1 matching 11 bases. The germline CDR1 and CDR2 sequences are MNHNS and SASEGT. V shed 4 bases, J shed 7 bases, and the junction held 11 bases outside the gene matches. The CDR3 is 16 amino acids. The CDR3 spells CASSAGGQGANVGYTF. The CDR3 DNA reads TGTGCCAGCAGTGCAGGAGGACAGGGGGCGAACGTTGGCTACACCTTC.

V gene TRBV5-6 combines with J gene TRBJ2-1; 8 bases match TRBD1. The trim removed 4 bases at V and 7 bases at J, leaving 13 bases unmatched. The CDR3 spans 16 residues. Germline V gene sequence: CDR1 SGHDT, CDR2 YYEEEE. CDR3 nucleotide sequence: TGTGCCAGCAGCAGGACAGGGACAGGCGGGCGGAATGAGCAGTTCTTC. Its protein is CASSRTGTGGRNEQFF.

This clone was detected once. This chain links TRBV2 with TRBJ2-7; no firm D call. The CDR3 sequence is 12 residues long. CDR1 and CDR2 from the germline V gene are SNHLY and FYNNEI. The V and J ends lost 7 bases and 3 bases respectively, with 10 bases between them. The CDR3 DNA is TGTGCCAGCAAGCTACAGATCTACGAGCAGTACTTC. Encoded protein: CASKLQIYEQYF.

This sequence joins TRBV10-3 and TRBJ2-7; D remains unclear. Per germline, CDR1 ENHRY and CDR2 SYGVKD. The CDR3 covers 11 residues. V was clipped by 3 bases and J by 2 bases, with 2 bases between them. The CDR3 DNA is TGTGCCATCAGTGACACCTACGAGCAGTACTTC. It encodes CAISDTYEQYF.